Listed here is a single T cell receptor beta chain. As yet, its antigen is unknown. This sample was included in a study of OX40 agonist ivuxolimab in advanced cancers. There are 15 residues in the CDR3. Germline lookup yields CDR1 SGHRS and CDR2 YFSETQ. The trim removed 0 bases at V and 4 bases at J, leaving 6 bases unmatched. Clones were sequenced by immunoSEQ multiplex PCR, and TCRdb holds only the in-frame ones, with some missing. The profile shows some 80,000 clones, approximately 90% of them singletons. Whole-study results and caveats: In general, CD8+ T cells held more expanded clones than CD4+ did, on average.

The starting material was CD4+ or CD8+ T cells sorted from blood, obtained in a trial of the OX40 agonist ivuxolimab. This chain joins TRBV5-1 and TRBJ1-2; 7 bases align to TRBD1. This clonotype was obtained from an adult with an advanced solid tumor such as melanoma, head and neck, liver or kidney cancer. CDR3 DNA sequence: TGCGCCAGCAGCTTGGAAAGGGGGCTAGGCTATGGCTACACCTTC. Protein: CASSLERGLGYGYTF.